This T cell receptor (beta chain) emerged from a study of PD-L1 blockade in urothelial cancer. On the study more broadly: Intravenous atezolizumab, 1,200 mg every 3 weeks, was begun by patients in the mid-2010s. T cells were recovered from blood samples at a median of around 150,000.

Clones were sequenced by immunoSEQ multiplex PCR, and TCRdb holds only the in-frame ones, with some missing. This table has tens of thousands of clones, 82% appearing once. Individual patients had between 1 and 8 samples, taken pretreatment and on-treatment. Germline V CDR1 and CDR2: SGHTA, FQGNSA. The CDR3 runs 17 residues. Trimming at V came to 2 bases and at J to 5 bases, leaving 7 bases not matched to a gene. The rearrangement links TRBV7-2 to TRBJ2-5, with TRBD2 matching over 14 bases. Here the sequenced sample was PBMCs, taken around atezolizumab (anti-PD-L1) treatment. The TCR sequence derives from a man aged 65 to 79 with urothelial cancer. The CDR3 DNA reads TGTGCCAGCAGCTTACCGCCGGGACTAGCGGGGGATGAGACCCAGTACTTC. It translates to CASSLPPGLAGDETQYF.